What follows is one T cell receptor (beta chain) and its context. The genes are named according to mouse. Read coverage stops 1 residue before the CDR3 terminus; the germline J gene supplies the remainder. This sample was included in a study of tissue T cells after allogeneic stem cell transplantation. Trimming cost V 0 bases and J 2 bases, with 8 bases left between them. The length of the CDR3 is 15 residues. The germline V gene encodes CDR1 NNHNN and CDR2 SYGAGS (reference sequence). This table comes from immunoSEQ multiplex PCR, and its TCRdb copy is limited to in-frame clones, with some not included. This table has roughly 50,000 clones, around 66% appearing once.

Sequenced sample: sorted cells pooled from one or two spleens. This TCR derives from a pool of C57BL/6 mice in good health. The chain employs TRBV13-2 and TRBJ1-4; D is undetermined. The chain's CDR3 is CASGDARHSNERLFF. CDR3 DNA, as far as it was read: TGTGCCAGCGGTGATGCAAGGCACTCCAACGAAAGATTATTT.